This T cell receptor beta chain was sequenced in a study of T cell responses to AZD1222 COVID-19 vaccine (dated by TCRdb to the early 2020s). Regarding the research as a whole: A total of just over 230 trial participants underwent TCR sequencing, of whom roughly 210 had received two doses of AZD1222 and some 25 had received two doses of the MenACWY control vaccine. Trial participants were enrolled by age into 18-55, 56-69 and 70-plus year subgroups, with roughly 150, 30 and 60 TCR-sequenced participants respectively. Overall study outcomes, separate from this receptor: No day 14 peak-response samples were available, so repertoires were characterized only after the peak T cell response. CD4 TCRs associated with the vaccine covered the entire spike protein, and the dominant responses were in regions 160-218 and 743-854. A significant rise in spike-specific TCR breadth and depth was observed after two AZD1222 doses relative to day 0 and relative to MenACWY recipients. In the small 56-69-year group, the increase in depth fell short of significance, most likely because of low power. Participants were mostly white British and included more females than males, and it was suggested by the authors that clonal diversity may have been underestimated. Epitopes outside the regions mutated in the B.1.351 and B.1.1.7 variants were reportedly recognized by nearly half of the unique spike-specific TCRs. Conclusions about previously exposed vaccinees are limited because only a handful of AZD1222 recipients were SARS-CoV-2 seropositive at baseline.

Comment on this clone: It has no known antigen specificity. No base-level quality is on record; no much larger clone is a single base apart.

Per the publication, the time point label means: about 28 days (+/-7) after the second vaccine dose. AZD1222 recipients given second doses at about 4 weeks or at about 12 weeks were pooled, since spike-specific TCR depth and breadth were not found to differ between the two schedules. The vaccinee samples were drawn from two UK trials, COV001 and COV002, one of which was a single-blind randomized controlled phase 2/3 trial testing AZD1222 (ChAdOx1 nCoV-19) in healthy adults. For TCRbeta chain sequencing, PBMC samples were collected from trial participants at day 0 and at day 28 after the second dose. The CDR3 regions of human TCRbeta chains were subjected to immunosequencing. Per the original workflow: TCRs in the repertoires were compared against a reference library of SARS-CoV-2-specific TCRs that had been generated with the MIRA antigen-specificity platform. Breadth was defined as the fraction of unique TCRs that were SARS-CoV-2-associated, and depth was defined as the fraction of total T cells that were SARS-CoV-2-associated. Using the MIRA data, every spike-specific TCR was mapped to the spike region that the TCR reacted to and assigned to either a CD4 or a CD8 class. Log10-transformed breadth and depth values were compared by one-way ANOVA with Sidak's multiple comparisons tests. TCRdb took over this immuneACCESS table, retaining in-frame rearrangements with V and J assigned. Such tables are incomplete; in checked studies, under half of the missing clones stem from an unresolved V gene, and the remainder is unexplained. V, J and clone size reflect that table, while D and trimming were determined from the DNA. The sample yields around 150,000 clones; about 91% were counted once. Jointly, the top ten make up about 3.7% of the sample.

Looking up the germline V gene yields CDR1 MDHEN and CDR2 SYDVKM. The CDR3 covers 16 residues, taking in both the cysteine and the phenylalanine. The entry retains the CDR3 DNA only, 48 bases that are in frame from base 1. Trimming takes 1 base from V and 3 bases from J, and the germline ends sit 16 bases apart. The input for sequencing was peripheral blood, taken 28 days after the second AZD1222 dose. This receptor was obtained from an adult who received the AZD1222 COVID-19 vaccine. The V and J segments used are TRBV28 and TRBJ2-7, with TRBD2 tentatively as D gene (5 bases match). The CDR3 sequence is CASSLSIEGSHYEQYF. The base sequence is TGTGCCAGCAGTTTATCGATCGAGGGAAGCCACTACGAGCAGTACTTC.